Shown below are 13 T cell receptor beta chains from a single sample sequenced in a study of CD8 T cells in Susac syndrome. When the RNA was reverse transcribed, random hexamers were used with an input of about 0.5 to 1 ug. MiXCR was run by TCRdb on the immunoSEQ multiplex PCR reads, yielding one entry per CDR3 protein. The sample contains 150,000 to 200,000 distinct CDR3 sequences, approximately 95% of which appear only once. Material: CD4+ T cells from PBMCs. The source is a human donor in good health.

This rearrangement joins TRBV28 to TRBJ2-7; D is uncertain. The germline V and J ends were trimmed by 2 bases and 0 bases, with 8 bases remaining between them. CDR1 is MDHEN and CDR2 is SYDVKM in the germline V gene. The CDR3 is 14 residues long. In nucleotides, the CDR3 is TGTGCCAGCAGTTTAGTACCGCCCTCCTACGAGCAGTACTTC. This translates into CASSLVPPSYEQYF.

J is TRBJ2-5 and V is TRBV5-1; D remains unclear. This CDR3 contains 13 residues. The germline CDR1 and CDR2 sequences are SGHRS and YFSETQ. Trimming left V 0 bases short and J 2 bases short, with 5 bases between. CDR3 coding DNA: TGCGCCAGCAGCTTGGATCTTCAAGAGACCCAGTACTTC. This codes for CASSLDLQETQYF.

The rearrangement joins TRBV27 to TRBJ1-1; D not resolved. The CDR3 extends over 12 amino acids. Between the trimmed V and J ends, which lost 7 bases and 10 bases, there was a span of 16 bases. Per the germline V gene, CDR1 is MNHEY and CDR2 is SMNVEV (reference sequence). As DNA, the CDR3 is TGTGCCAGCAATAAACCGGGCGAGTTAGCTTTCTTT. Encoded protein: CASNKPGELAFF.

In its sample, this clonotype was seen once. J is TRBJ2-3 and V is TRBV9; D uncertain. V dropped 4 bases and J dropped 2 bases, with 14 bases sitting between them. Germline lookup yields CDR1 SGDLS and CDR2 YYNGEE. CDR3 length equals 15 residues. DNA of the CDR3: TGTGCCAGCAGCCTCCAGCCGGGCTCCACAGATACGCAGTATTTT. Its protein product is CASSLQPGSTDTQYF.

V and J are TRBV2 and TRBJ2-5; a weak D match, TRBD2 (5 bases). This CDR3 has 15 residues. CDR1 is SNHLY, CDR2 FYNNEI, per germline. Trimming stripped 1 base from V and 7 bases from J, with 16 bases between. CDR3 in DNA: TGTGCCAGCAGTGAAGGGACTTCCCCCTCCGGGACCCAGTACTTC. Translating it yields CASSEGTSPSGTQYF. The full variable domain, rest sourced from reference TRBV2 and TRBJ2-5, is EPEVTQTPSHQVTQMGQEVILRCVPISNHLYFYWYRQILGQKVEFLVSFYNNEISEKSEIFDDQFSVERPDGSNFTLKIRSTKLEDSAMYFCASSEGTSPSGTQYFGPGTRLLVL.

The chain carries TRBV5-1 and TRBJ2-2; 10 bases match TRBD1. The length of the CDR3 is 17 residues. Germline CDR1 and CDR2: SGHRS and YFSETQ. The V segment lost 4 bases and the J segment 4 bases; nucleotides outside the gene matches: 10. As DNA, the CDR3 is TGCGCCAGCAGCCACCTCTCGGGACAGGGGCCCACCGGGGAGCTGTTTTTT. It yields the protein CASSHLSGQGPTGELFF. Based on the CDR3 plus reference TRBV5-1 and TRBJ2-2, the full variable domain is KAGVTQTPRYLIKTRGQQVTLSCSPISGHRSVSWYQQTPGQGLQFLFEYFSETQRNKGNFPGRFSGRQFSNSRSEMNVSTLELGDSALYLCASSHLSGQGPTGELFFGEGSRLTVL.

The chain carries TRBV5-1 and TRBJ2-5, with D possibly TRBD2 on 6 matching bases. V was trimmed by 4 bases and J by 1 base, leaving 14 bases between them. This CDR3 region has 15 residues. Germline CDR1 reads SGHRS; CDR2 reads YFSETQ. The CDR3 region is CASSQAGNFQETQYF. CDR3 nucleotides: TGCGCCAGCAGCCAAGCGGGCAACTTCCAAGAGACCCAGTACTTC.

This clonotype came up once. The chain is built from TRBV7-9 and TRBJ1-1; perhaps TRBD1 as D (5 bases). CDR3 length: 13 amino acids. V lost 5 bases to trimming and J lost 7 bases, with 14 bases between them. Per germline, CDR1 SEHNR and CDR2 FQNEAQ (reference sequence). CDR3 loop: CASSTVGDLEAFF. The CDR3 DNA is TGTGCCAGCAGCACAGTCGGGGACCTTGAAGCTTTCTTT.

The chain carries TRBV18 and TRBJ2-4, with D uncertain. CDR1 is KGHSH and CDR2 is LQKENI in the germline V gene. V shed 6 bases and J shed 6 bases, with 18 bases lying between them. The CDR3 runs to 15 residues. The CDR3 DNA follows: TGTGCCAGCTCGACCGCTGGTGTTCAAGGAAACATTCAGTACTTC. This gives the protein CASSTAGVQGNIQYF.

J is TRBJ1-3 and V is TRBV7-9; D uncertain. The germline V and J ends were trimmed by 1 base and 0 bases, with 19 bases remaining between them. CDR3 length: 19 residues. Germline loops: CDR1 SEHNR, CDR2 FQNEAQ (reference sequence). This CDR3 is CASSLVGSSTYSSGNTIYF. The CDR3 DNA reads TGTGCCAGCAGCTTAGTCGGTTCCTCCACTTACTCCTCTGGAAACACCATATATTTT.

The genes are TRBV4-1 and TRBJ1-5; D not resolved. Germline loops: CDR1 MGHRA, CDR2 YSYEKL. Trimming left V 4 bases short and J 6 bases short, with 13 bases between. This CDR3 region has 14 residues. CDR3 region: CASSPGGFGQPQHF. CDR3 in DNA: TGCGCCAGCAGCCCCGGAGGGTTCGGTCAGCCCCAGCATTTT.

The chain has TRBV9 and TRBJ1-6; TRBD1 agrees at 7 bases. V dropped 4 bases and J dropped 11; count of bases not matched to a gene: 12. This CDR3 contains 15 residues. In germline, CDR1 is SGDLS, CDR2 YYNGEE. The CDR3 DNA is TGTGCCAGCAGCTTCACAGGGGATACTGGGGCACCCCTCCACTTT. Translation: CASSFTGDTGAPLHF.

The chain carries TRBV20-1 and TRBJ1-4; perhaps TRBD1 as D (6 bases). Between the trimmed V and J ends, which lost 0 bases and 5 bases, there was a span of 13 bases. Germline values: CDR1 DFQATT, CDR2 SNEGSKA (reference sequence). CDR3 length: 15 residues. The CDR3 bases are TGCAGTGCTAGAGATCGTCGGACAGTAAATGAAAAACTGTTTTTT. Its protein product is CSARDRRTVNEKLFF.